This T cell receptor beta chain was obtained from a study of blood T cell repertoires in COVID-19. Study background: The United States, Italy and Spain were the sources of the acute and convalescent COVID-19 samples.

With 4 bases removed from V and 3 bases from J, the gap between germline ends came to 16 bases. CDR1 and CDR2 (germline): SNHLY, FYNNEI. The CDR3 totals 15 residues. Original methodology: Using reference gene primer amplification, nucleated cell counts were estimated. This table comes from immunoSEQ multiplex PCR, and its TCRdb copy is limited to in-frame clones, with some not included. V, J and clone size are taken as reported in that table, and D and trimming were inferred from the DNA itself. The table records some 340,000 clones, roughly 80% of them present only once. Categorization into cohorts depended on clinical history that participants reported.

This chain joins TRBV2 and TRBJ2-7; D perhaps matches TRBD1 (6 bases). This clonotype was obtained from a woman aged 45-65 years who had recovered from COVID-19. Source material: PBMCs or T cells enriched from blood (not recorded which). Here the CDR3 reads CASSVRQDPYYEQYF. CDR3 nucleotide sequence: TGTGCCAGCAGTGTTAGACAGGACCCTTACTACGAGCAGTACTTC.